The 14 T cell receptor beta chains below all came from one sample that was sequenced in a study of blood T cell repertoires in COVID-19. Measured with immunoSEQ multiplex PCR; TCRdb has only the in-frame clones, and not every one. The repertoire has tens of thousands of clones, roughly 89% of them found once; the top ten carry over 10%. Material for sequencing was peripheral blood. The receptors here all came from a man aged 80 or over with acute or convalescent COVID-19.

The chain combines TRBV7-9 with TRBJ1-1; the match to TRBD1 covers 7 bases. In germline, CDR1 is SEHNR, CDR2 FQNEAQ (reference sequence). Trimming took 5 bases from V and 0 from J; bases not matched to a gene: 6. The CDR3 loop spans 15 amino acids. The CDR3 spells CASSEQQGMNTEAFF. The CDR3 DNA sequence: TGTGCCAGCAGCGAGCAACAGGGGATGAACACTGAAGCTTTCTTT.

The chain carries TRBV7-9 and TRBJ2-5; a weak D match, TRBD1 (5 bases). The CDR3 spans 15 residues. CDR1 SEHNR and CDR2 FQNEAQ come from the germline V gene (reference sequence). V was shortened by 5 bases and J by 0 bases, with 13 bases between the two germline ends. The CDR3 sequence is CASSVQGSYQETQYF. In nucleotides, the CDR3 is TGTGCCAGCAGCGTCCAGGGCTCGTACCAAGAGACCCAGTACTTC. The whole variable domain, remainder taken from reference TRBV7-9 and TRBJ2-5, is DTGVSQNPRHKITKRGQNVTFRCDPISEHNRLYWYRQTLGQGPEFLTYFQNEAQLEKSRLLSDRFSAERPKGSFSTLEIQRTEQGDSAMYLCASSVQGSYQETQYFGPGTRLLVL.

The chain recombines TRBV3-1 (or the pseudogene TRBV3-2) with TRBJ1-2; D ambiguous. The CDR3 runs to 15 residues. The germline V gene has CDR1 LGHDT and CDR2 YNNKEL (reference sequence). The V end was cut by 1 base, the J end by 7 bases, with 16 bases between. This CDR3 reads CASSQGSSSTAGYTF. The CDR3 DNA follows: TGTGCCAGCAGCCAAGGTAGCAGCAGCACCGCTGGCTACACCTTC.

This chain joins TRBV7-9 and TRBJ2-2, with 7 nucleotides matching TRBD1. The CDR3 covers 15 residues. V gave up 5 bases and J gave up 4 bases; unmatched junction bases: 7. The germline gives CDR1 SEHNR, CDR2 FQNEAQ (reference sequence). CDR3 DNA: TGTGCCAGCAGCAACGGACAGGCCATCACCGGGGAGCTGTTTTTT. Its protein is CASSNGQAITGELFF.

The genes are TRBV6-5 and TRBJ1-1, with 7 bases lining up with TRBD1. This CDR3 is built from 15 residues. Trimming at V came to 2 bases and at J to 9 bases, leaving 12 bases not matched to a gene. Germline V gene data show CDR1 as MNHEY and CDR2 as SVGAGI. The CDR3 bases are TGTGCCAGCAGTTACACCTTTCTCAGACAGGGCCAAGCTTTCTTT. Its protein is CASSYTFLRQGQAFF.

The V and J genes are TRBV2 and TRBJ1-5; TRBD1 matches 8 bases. Looked up from germline, CDR1 is SNHLY and CDR2 is FYNNEI. V gave up 5 bases and J gave up 0 bases; unmatched junction bases: 3. This CDR3 comprises 15 residues. The CDR3: CASSLDRGSNQPQHF. Here the CDR3 DNA reads TGTGCCAGCAGTTTAGACAGGGGTAGCAATCAGCCCCAGCATTTT.

In its sample, this clone was seen once. The chain links TRBV6-1 to TRBJ1-2, with D unresolved. V shed 1 base and J shed 9 bases, with 18 bases lying between them. CDR3 length: 15 amino acids. CDR1 MNHNS and CDR2 SASEGT come from the germline V gene. CDR3 loop: CASSEGTVGLWSYTF. CDR3 nucleotides: TGTGCCAGCAGTGAAGGCACCGTGGGCCTATGGAGCTACACCTTC.

This chain uses TRBV11-2 with TRBJ1-6; D unclear. Trimming removed 3 bases from V and 0 bases from J, with 6 bases in between. This CDR3 spans 15 amino acids. Germline V gene lookup returns CDR1 SGHAT and CDR2 FQNNGV. The CDR3 region is CASSLSSSYNSPLHF. DNA for the CDR3: TGTGCCAGCAGCTTGTCCAGCTCCTATAATTCACCCCTCCACTTT.

The chain is built from TRBV19 and TRBJ1-1, with D perhaps TRBD1 (6 bases). CDR1 LNHDA and CDR2 SQIVND come from the germline V gene (reference sequence). This CDR3 region has 15 residues. V lost 3 bases, J lost 0 bases, and 11 bases lay in between. This CDR3 reads CASSMDSTMNTEAFF. DNA of the CDR3: TGTGCCAGTAGTATGGACAGTACCATGAACACTGAAGCTTTCTTT.

The chain recombines TRBV3-1 (or the pseudogene TRBV3-2) with TRBJ1-4, with 8 bases lining up with TRBD1. The germline CDR1 and CDR2 sequences are LGHDT and YNNKEL (reference sequence). J lost 6 bases, V lost 2 bases, and 8 bases had no gene match. The CDR3 spans 16 residues. In nucleotides, the CDR3 is TGTGCCAGCAGCCAATCCTCCGGGACAGGCCATGAAAAACTGTTTTTT. As protein: CASSQSSGTGHEKLFF.

This clone turned up a few times. CDR3 bases: TGTGCCAGCAGCTTAGTGGGGGGGCGCAGCACAGATACGCAGTATTTT. It yields the protein CASSLVGGRSTDTQYF. The rearrangement links TRBV7-6 to TRBJ2-3; tentative D call: TRBD2 (7 bases). Germline CDR1 reads SGHVS; CDR2 reads FNYEAQ. Trimming shortened V by 1 base and J by 0 bases, and 11 bases separated the two germline ends. The CDR3 covers 16 residues.

The gene calls are TRBV30 and TRBJ2-7; TRBD1 aligns across 9 bases. Germline V CDR1 and CDR2: GTSNPN, SVGIG (reference sequence). The CDR3 totals 13 residues. V lost 2 bases and J lost 7; bases outside the gene matches: 6. The CDR3 DNA is TGTGCCTGGAGTCGACAGGGGGTGAGAGAGCAGTACTTC. Translating it yields CAWSRQGVREQYF. Based on the CDR3 plus reference TRBV30 and TRBJ2-7, the full variable domain is SQTIHQWPATLVQPVGSPLSLECTVEGTSNPNLYWYRQAAGRGLQLLFYSVGIGQISSEVPQNLSASRPQDRQFILSSKKLLLSDSGFYLCAWSRQGVREQYFGPGTRLTVT.

The J gene is TRBJ1-4, the V gene TRBV28; D unresolved. This CDR3 has 18 amino acids. Germline CDR1 reads MDHEN; CDR2 reads SYDVKM. The V end lost 1 base, the J end lost 5 bases, and 20 bases lay between the germline ends. The CDR3 protein is CASSLSPPVLAVNEKLFF. The CDR3 bases are TGTGCCAGCAGTTTATCCCCGCCCGTCCTAGCCGTCAATGAAAAACTGTTTTTT.

V usage is TRBV2 and J usage is TRBJ1-1, with a possible D match to TRBD1 (6 bases). Germline V gene lookup returns CDR1 SNHLY and CDR2 FYNNEI. The CDR3 is 14 residues long. Trimming removed 7 bases from V and 0 bases from J, with 12 bases in between. The DNA of the CDR3 is TGTGCCAGCACCCAGGACAGCATGAACACTGAAGCTTTCTTT. It specifies CASTQDSMNTEAFF.